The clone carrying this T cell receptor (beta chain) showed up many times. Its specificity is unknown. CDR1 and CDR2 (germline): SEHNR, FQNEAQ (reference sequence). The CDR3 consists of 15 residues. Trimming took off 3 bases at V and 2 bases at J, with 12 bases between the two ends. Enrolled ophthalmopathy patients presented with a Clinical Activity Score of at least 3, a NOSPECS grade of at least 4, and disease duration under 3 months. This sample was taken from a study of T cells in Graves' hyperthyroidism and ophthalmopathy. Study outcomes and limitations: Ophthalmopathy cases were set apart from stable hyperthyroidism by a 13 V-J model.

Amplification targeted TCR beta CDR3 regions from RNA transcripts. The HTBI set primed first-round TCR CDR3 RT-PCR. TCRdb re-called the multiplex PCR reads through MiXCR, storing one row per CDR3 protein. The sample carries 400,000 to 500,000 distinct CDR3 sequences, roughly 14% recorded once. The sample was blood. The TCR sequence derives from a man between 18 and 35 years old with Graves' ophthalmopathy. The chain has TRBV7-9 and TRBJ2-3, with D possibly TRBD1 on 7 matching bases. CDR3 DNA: TGTGCCAGCAGCTTGCGGGACAGAGTCACAGATACGCAGTATTTT. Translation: CASSLRDRVTDTQYF.